This T cell receptor (beta chain) came from a study of control samples from healthy donors and cancer patients. This clone showed up just once. Generated by immunoSEQ multiplex PCR, the TCRdb table keeps only in-frame clones and is missing some. Among about 220,000 clones, around 94% were seen once, and the ten largest hold approximately 1.6%. What was sequenced was blood. The sequence was collected from a man aged 50-59 years in good health.

This CDR3 reads CASSIGTGDNEQFF. In DNA, the CDR3 is TGTGCCAGTAGTATCGGGACAGGGGACAATGAGCAGTTCTTC. This rearrangement joins TRBV19 to TRBJ2-1, with 10 bases lining up with TRBD1. The CDR3 has 14 amino acids. Germline CDR1 LNHDA, CDR2 SQIVND (reference sequence). With 3 bases clipped from V and 5 bases from J, the junction kept 1 base outside the gene matches.